One sample yielded the 13 T cell receptor beta chains listed below, sequenced in a study of CD8+ T cells in alopecia areata. Markers used for sorting pooled cutaneous lymph node cells were CD4, CD8alpha, NKG2D, NKG2ACE and others. Once RNA had been extracted, it was reverse transcribed into cDNA to act as the sequencing template. Clones were read by immunoSEQ multiplex PCR, and TCRdb kept only the in-frame ones, dropping some. This record lists 200,000 to 300,000 clones, none seen once only, and the top ten clones contain 1.2%. Sequences were obtained from CD4+ T cells sorted from a lymph node. These receptors came from a C3H/HeJ mouse with alopecia areata. The MHC haplotype recorded for the strain is H2-k.

The sample holds a few counts of this clone. Mouse names are used for the genes. The read ends 4 residues early relative to the CDR3; the germline J gene fills the gap. The chain carries TRBV13-1 and TRBJ2-2; D is possibly TRBD1 (5 bases). V was pared by 3 bases and J by 0 bases, with 9 bases between. The length of the CDR3 is 15 residues. The germline V gene encodes CDR1 NSHNY and CDR2 SYGAGN. The CDR3 here is CASSGRTTNTGQLYF. The DNA read from the CDR3 is TGTGCCAGCAGTGGCCGGACAACAAACACCGGG.

On this clone: The germline and genes are mouse ones. The read gets to within 4 residues of the CDR3 end, and the germline J gene fills in the rest. Other DNA variants within this sample encode the same CDR3. The rearrangement joins TRBV19 to TRBJ2-1; TRBD1 matches at 9 bases. Germline CDR1 and CDR2: FNHDT and SITEND (reference sequence). CDR3 length: 14 residues. The CDR3 sequence is CASSIVGQGAEQFF. The sequenced CDR3 bases are TGTGCCAGCAGTATAGTGGGACAGGGCGCT.

This clone has a count of ten or more. Gene names refer to mouse genes. The DNA ends 4 residues before the CDR3 does, and the rest of the CDR3 is filled in from the germline J gene. The chain couples TRBV13-1 to TRBJ2-3; D perhaps matches TRBD2 (7 bases). This CDR3 comprises 15 residues. V lost 6 bases and J 1 base, leaving 15 bases between the germline ends. Germline CDR1 and CDR2: NSHNY and SYGAGN. The DNA read from the CDR3 is TGTGCCAGCAACCCTCGGGGGGCTGGTGCAGAA. Translating it yields CASNPRGAGAE. The CDR3, in full, reads CASNPRGAGAETLYF.

This clone was counted a few times. The germline and genes are mouse ones. The read terminates 4 residues before the CDR3 end, so the remaining end is supplied by the germline J gene. V is TRBV19 and J is TRBJ2-1; no clear D. The CDR3 runs to 14 residues. V was clipped by 2 bases and J by 2 bases, with 8 bases between them. CDR1 and CDR2 (germline): FNHDT, SITEND (reference sequence). The CDR3 bases that were read are TGTGCCAGCAGTATCATGGGTGACTATGCT. It yields the protein CASSIMGDYA. The full CDR3 is CASSIMGDYAEQFF.

About this clone: The gene names here belong to mouse. The missing CDR3 end, 4 residues past where the read stops, is filled in from the germline J gene. The chain recombines TRBV13-1 with TRBJ2-4; 9 nucleotides align to TRBD2. The CDR3 is 18 amino acids. J gave up 0 bases and V 3 bases, and 11 bases lay outside the gene matches. The germline CDR1 and CDR2 sequences are NSHNY and SYGAGN. CDR3 loop: CASSGGPGTGYSQNTLYF. Partial CDR3 DNA: TGTGCCAGCAGTGGTGGCCCGGGGACTGGGTATAGTCAAAAC.

This clone was counted a few times. Gene names refer to mouse genes. The read gets to within 4 residues of the CDR3 end, and the germline J gene fills in the rest. The V call is TRBV19, the J call TRBJ2-4; D gene ambiguous. The CDR3 runs to 12 residues. Germline CDR1 FNHDT, CDR2 SITEND (reference sequence). CDR3 protein: CASSIVRNTLYF. The part of the CDR3 DNA that was read is TGTGCCAGCAGTATAGTAAGGAAC.

This clone turned up a few times. The germline and genes are mouse ones. The read falls 4 residues short of the CDR3 end, and the missing part is taken from the germline J gene. This rearrangement joins TRBV1 to TRBJ2-1, with 10 bases aligning to TRBD1. Germline assignment: CDR1 NSQYPW and CDR2 LRSPGD (reference sequence). The CDR3 is 16 residues long. The J segment lost 0 bases and the V segment lost 5 bases, leaving 4 bases of the junction unmatched. The CDR3 loop reads CTCSPGTGVNYAEQFF. The DNA read from the CDR3 is TGCACCTGCAGTCCCGGGACAGGGGTTAACTATGCT.

This clone was found a few times. Any gene name here is a mouse gene name. The read halts 4 residues ahead of the CDR3 end, with the missing end drawn from the germline J gene. Other DNA sequences in the same sample also yield this CDR3. The chain recombines TRBV13-1 with TRBJ2-2, with TRBD2 identical over 9 bases. With 3 bases clipped from V and 3 bases from J, the junction kept 6 bases outside the gene matches. The CDR3 runs to 16 residues. Germline V gives CDR1 NSHNY, CDR2 SYGAGN. The sequenced CDR3 bases are TGTGCCAGCAGTGGTTGGGGGGGCGCGGACACCGGG. It specifies CASSGWGGADTG. The full CDR3 reads CASSGWGGADTGQLYF.

About this clone: The gene names here belong to mouse. Sequencing ends 4 residues short of the CDR3 end; the germline J gene provides the rest. The chain employs TRBV19 and TRBJ2-7; the D gene is possibly TRBD1 (6 bases). The CDR3 contains 12 residues. The germline CDR1 and CDR2 sequences are FNHDT and SITEND (reference sequence). The CDR3 spells CASSITGYEQYF. The sequenced CDR3 bases are TGTGCCAGCAGTATAACAGGGTAT. Full variable domain (rest looked up from reference TRBV19 and TRBJ2-7): GGIITQTPKFLIGQEGQKLTLKCQQNFNHDTMYWYRQDSGKGLRLIYYSITENDLQKGDLSEGYDASREKKSSFSLTVTSAQKNEMAVFLCASSITGYEQYFGPGTRLTVL.

This clone was observed a handful of times. The gene symbols are mouse symbols. The read falls 4 residues short of the CDR3 end, and the missing part is taken from the germline J gene. The V and J genes are TRBV2 and TRBJ2-5, with D possibly being TRBD1 (6 bases). Germline V gives CDR1 LGHNA, CDR2 YSYQKL. The CDR3 extends over 15 amino acids. Trimming removed 4 bases from V and 0 bases from J, with 11 bases in between. CDR3 bases read: TGTGCCAGCAGCCGCACAGGGATTAACCAAGAC. Encoded protein: CASSRTGINQD. The full-length CDR3 reads as CASSRTGINQDTQYF.

As for this clone: The gene names here belong to mouse. The sequence runs out 4 residues before the end of the CDR3; the remainder is reconstructed from the germline J gene. The chain employs TRBV29 and TRBJ1-2, with 10 nucleotides matching TRBD1. Per germline, CDR1 MSHET and CDR2 SYDVDS. The junction had 6 bases not matched to a gene; V was cut back by 6 bases and J by 2 bases. There are 15 residues in the CDR3. The sequenced CDR3 bases are TGTGCTAGCAGCCCCACGGGACAGGGGAACTCC. Amino acids: CASSPTGQGNS. The full-length CDR3 reads as CASSPTGQGNSDYTF.

As to this clone: Germline and genes here are mouse. The read halts 4 residues ahead of the CDR3 end, with the missing end drawn from the germline J gene. The chain recombines TRBV31 with TRBJ2-3; 7 nucleotides line up with TRBD2. With V trimmed by 0 bases and J by 2 bases, 8 bases remained unmatched. The CDR3 contains 16 residues. Germline V gives CDR1 GKSSPN, CDR2 SITVG. The sequenced CDR3 bases are TGTGCCTGGAGTCTATTGGGGGGATCTGTTGCAGAA. It is translated as CAWSLLGGSVAE. The CDR3 in full is CAWSLLGGSVAETLYF.

Regarding this clone: Gene names are mouse gene names. The read is 4 residues too short to cover the CDR3 end, so that end is filled in from the germline J gene. Different DNA sequences within this sample yield the same CDR3. V is TRBV1 and J is TRBJ2-1, with TRBD1 as a possible D gene (6 bases). The length of the CDR3 is 14 residues. Germline CDR1 reads NSQYPW; CDR2 reads LRSPGD (reference sequence). Trimming took off 0 bases at V and 5 bases at J, with 8 bases between the two ends. Here the CDR3 reads CTCSADGTNAEQFF. CDR3 DNA, as far as it was read: TGCACCTGCAGTGCAGACGGGACAAATGCT.